This entry concerns a single T cell receptor (beta chain). In the original workflow: From reference gene primer amplification, estimates of nucleated cell counts were derived. Sequencing was performed with immunoSEQ multiplex PCR; in TCRdb, only in-frame clones are kept and a portion is missing. V, J and clone size are those of that table, while D and trimming were read from the DNA. Among some 100,000 clones listed, roughly 87% were seen once. This specimen comes from a study of blood T cell repertoires in COVID-19. The wider study: Both acute and convalescent COVID-19 samples were obtained from the United States, Italy and Spain. T cells, B-cell-depleted T cells, or PBMCs supplied cDNA or gDNA.

Trimming shortened V by 0 bases and J by 1 base, and 8 bases separated the two germline ends. This CDR3 region has 14 residues. Germline CDR1 SGHRS, CDR2 YFSETQ. Sequenced input: peripheral blood. The origin of this receptor is a human donor in a cohort sampled during active COVID-19. This chain joins TRBV5-1 and TRBJ2-7; D might be TRBD2 (5 bases). The chain's CDR3 is CASSLERPSYEQYF. As DNA, the CDR3 is TGCGCCAGCAGCTTGGAGCGGCCTTCCTACGAGCAGTACTTC.